The clone carrying this T cell receptor (beta chain) was found once. In the authors' methods: Nucleated cell counts were estimated from reference gene primer amplification. Clones were read by immunoSEQ multiplex PCR, and TCRdb kept only the in-frame ones, dropping some. V and J calls and clone size are those listed in that table; D and trimming were worked out from the DNA. The sample carries 100,000 to 150,000 clones, around 76% recorded once. The CDR3 runs to 13 residues. After removal of 6 bases from V and 8 bases from J, the junction contained 8 bases not matched to a gene. Germline values: CDR1 MNHEY, CDR2 SVGAGI. These data belong to a study of blood T cell repertoires in COVID-19. About the research overall: Sites across the United States, Italy and Spain contributed samples from acute and convalescent COVID-19. The cDNA or gDNA used as material had been derived from T cells, B-cell-depleted T cells, or PBMCs.

V gene TRBV6-5 combines with J gene TRBJ1-2; the match to TRBD1 covers 8 bases. Sequencing was carried out using peripheral blood. The sequence derives from a man aged 60-69 years with acute or convalescent COVID-19. Here the CDR3 reads CASRRTGTSGYTF. DNA of the CDR3: TGTGCCAGCAGACGGACAGGGACGAGCGGCTACACCTTC.